Below, one TCR beta chain is given with its context. Its antigen is still unknown. The ends were cut back, 5 bases at V and 8 bases at J, with 18 bases in the middle. The CDR3 spans 15 residues. Germline CDR1 and CDR2: SGHNT and YENEEA. These data originate in a study of read filtering for tumor transcriptome and immune sequencing. Whole-study findings and limits: About 80% of IR-seq clonotypes had a single read, yet these held approximately 3.7% of reads.

This library used around 400 ng RNA and molecular barcoded adaptors spanning alpha/delta and beta/gamma chains. TCRdb re-called the reads with MiXCR, one entry per CDR3 protein. The sample consists of tens of thousands of distinct CDR3 sequences, around an eighth of them appearing once. The chain employs TRBV11-3 and TRBJ1-4; weak D call: TRBD1 (5 bases). This TCR was sampled from a donor aged 40 or older with multiple myeloma. The sequenced sample consisted of a population of CD138-negative cells sorted from bone marrow. In nucleotides, the CDR3 is TGTGCCAGCAGCGGGAGCGGCGCGCCAGGGGAAAAACTGTTTTTT. Protein sequence: CASSGSGAPGEKLFF. Looking up the rest from reference TRBV11-3 and TRBJ1-4 gives the full variable domain: EAGVVQSPRYKIIEKKQPVAFWCNPISGHNTLYWYLQNLGQGPELLIRYENEEAVDDSQLPKDRFSAERLKGVDSTLKIQPAELGDSAVYLCASSGSGAPGEKLFFGSGTQLSVL.